Following are 10 T cell receptor beta chains from one sample sequenced in a study of blood T cells in healthy people across ages (dated by TCRdb to 2013 to 2016). The library came from 5' RACE. Instrument on record: Illumina HiSeq 2500. A second about 7 to 11 cycle PCR used a sample-barcoded 5' primer and a J-beta primer mix. The public reads were quality trimmed at Q25 with fastp and then assembled into clones with MiXCR by TCRdb, keeping productive beta chains. Rows are unified per CDR3 protein, each entry keeping the most common DNA and genes. The sample table shows fewer than 700,000 distinct CDR3 sequences, and roughly 48% are seen once. The leading ten clones occupy 20% to 25% of the sample. Sequences were obtained from blood. The receptors were sampled from a man at least 80 years old in good health.

The CDR3 bases are TGTGCCAGCAGCGACTACAAGCGGGAGGATGGTGAGACCCAGTACTTC. Amino acid sequence: CASSDYKREDGETQYF. The chain recombines TRBV28 with TRBJ2-5; 9 nucleotides agree with TRBD2. Germline CDR1 MDHEN, CDR2 SYDVKM. J gave up 5 bases and V 6 bases, and 13 bases lay outside the gene matches. The CDR3 spans 16 residues.

The chain combines TRBV7-2 with TRBJ2-7; 9 nucleotides align to TRBD1. There are 14 residues in the CDR3. J was trimmed by 2 bases and V by 6 bases; bases with no gene match: 5. The germline V gene encodes CDR1 SGHTA and CDR2 FQGNSA. CDR3 DNA sequence: TGTGCCAGCAGGCAGGGACAGGGTCCCTACGAGCAGTACTTC. Residues: CASRQGQGPYEQYF.

This clonotype was detected a few times. A read error is possible here, since a much larger clone lies one base away. The V gene is TRBV2, the J gene TRBJ2-7, with 10 bases identical to TRBD2. Germline CDR1 reads SNHLY; CDR2 reads FYNNEI. This CDR3 is built from 13 residues. After removal of 4 bases from V and 6 bases from J, the junction contained 3 bases not matched to a gene. The CDR3 sequence: CASSAGLASEQYF. The CDR3 DNA follows: TGTGCCAGCAGTGCGGGACTAGCGAGCGAGCAGTACTTC.

The V call is TRBV20-1, the J call TRBJ2-7; TRBD2 matches 9 bases. The CDR3 is made up of 17 amino acids. V gave up 0 bases and J gave up 4 bases; unmatched junction bases: 13. Germline CDR1 reads DFQATT; CDR2 reads SNEGSKA (reference sequence). The CDR3 sequence: CSARDSQKREVLYEQYF. The DNA of the CDR3 is TGCAGTGCTAGAGATTCCCAGAAGCGGGAGGTACTATACGAGCAGTACTTC.

On this clonotype: This may arise from a read error, as a much more abundant clone is one base away. The rearrangement joins TRBV6-6 to TRBJ2-1, with 10 positions matching TRBD2. The DNA matches TRBJ2-7 better at its end, which makes the J call doubtful. The CDR3 is 15 residues long. Germline CDR1 MNHNY, CDR2 SVGAGI (reference sequence). CDR3 bases: TGTGCCAGCAGCTCCACTAGCGGGACCTACAATGAGCAGTACTTC. Translation: CASSSTSGTYNEQYF.

The chain is built from TRBV20-1 and TRBJ1-1; D remains unclear. Germline V gene lookup returns CDR1 DFQATT and CDR2 SNEGSKA (reference sequence). The ends were cut back, 3 bases at V and 1 base at J, with 12 bases in the middle. The CDR3 consists of 14 residues. The CDR3 DNA reads TGCAGTGCTAGTGGGCAAACCAAGAACACTGAAGCTTTCTTT. Amino acid sequence: CSASGQTKNTEAFF.

The J gene is TRBJ2-7, the V gene TRBV13, with D perhaps matching TRBD1 or TRBD2 (5 bases each). CDR1 is PRHDT and CDR2 is FYEKMQ in the germline V gene (reference sequence). This CDR3 is 13 amino acids long. Trimming took 6 bases from V and 6 from J, leaving 15 bases between them. CDR3 region: CASSSSGGSEQYF. CDR3 bases: TGTGCCAGCAGTTCTTCTGGGGGTTCCGAGCAGTACTTC. The full variable domain, rest sourced from reference TRBV13 and TRBJ2-7, is AAGVIQSPRHLIKEKRETATLKCYPIPRHDTVYWYQQGPGQDPQFLISFYEKMQSDKGSIPDRFSAQQFSDYHSELNMSSLELGDSALYFCASSSSGGSEQYFGPGTRLTVT.

The V gene is TRBV2, the J gene TRBJ2-1, with a possible D match to TRBD1 (6 bases). This CDR3 spans 18 amino acids. Trimming took 0 bases from V and 6 from J, leaving 21 bases between them. Germline V gives CDR1 SNHLY, CDR2 FYNNEI. For the CDR3, the DNA is TGTGCCAGCAGTGAAGCCCTGGGGGTCGGGACAAACGTCAATGAGCAGTTCTTC. Its translation is CASSEALGVGTNVNEQFF.

The CDR3 protein is CASSQDLERGKPQHF. CDR3 DNA: TGCGCCAGCAGCCAAGATTTAGAGCGGGGGAAGCCCCAGCATTTT. This chain links TRBV4-3 with TRBJ1-5; a possible D gene is TRBD1 (5 bases). CDR1 and CDR2 from the germline V gene are LGHNA and YSLEER. The CDR3 runs 15 residues. Trimming shortened V by 0 bases and J by 8 bases, and 14 bases separated the two germline ends.

The rearrangement joins TRBV7-2 to TRBJ2-1; D not resolved. CDR3 length: 15 residues. The V and J ends lost 4 bases and 8 bases respectively, with 18 bases between them. Germline CDR1 reads SGHTA; CDR2 reads FQGNSA. CDR3 amino acids: CASSSTSTRRDEQFF. The CDR3 DNA sequence: TGTGCCAGCAGCTCTACGTCGACCCGGAGAGATGAGCAGTTCTTC.